This is a list of T cell receptor beta chains from one sample in a study of a mutant IDH1 vaccine in newly diagnosed glioma. Profiling relied on immunoSEQ multiplex PCR, and the TCRdb table lists in-frame clones only, not all of them. The table shows tens of thousands of clones, with roughly 61% occurring only once. No antigen is known for these receptors. Source: peripheral blood mononuclear cells (PBMCs), taken from a glioma patient whose treatment included an IDH1 peptide vaccine. The receptors derive from a middle-aged man with glioma. Some clones in this sample may be carry-over from other donors' samples. CDR3s include the opening cysteine and the closing phenylalanine or tryptophan. The order of the fields is clone size, D gene, J gene, V gene, CDR3 DNA, CDR3 protein. A D gene is named only where the DNA matches it firmly. Size values are once, few and many counts, or a class for expanded clones, and some rows have none.

>once|TRBD2|TRBJ2-3|TRBV7-9
TGTGCCAGCAGCTTAGGAGCGGGGATCGGCACAGATACGCAGTATTTT
CASSLGAGIGTDTQYF
>few|TRBD1|TRBJ1-2|TRBV18
TGTGCCAGCTCACCCCTTCCGACAGGGCTAGATGGCTACACCTTC
CASSPLPTGLDGYTF
>NA|NA|TRBJ1-2|TRBV14
TGTGCCAGCAGCCAAGGCGAGGGGCCCTATGGCTACACCTTC
CASSQGEGPYGYTF
>NA|TRBD1|TRBJ1-1|TRBV6-5
TGTGCCAGCAGTCAAACCCGGACAGGGGGCACTGAAGCTTTCTTT
CASSQTRTGGTEAFF
>NA|NA|TRBJ2-5|TRBV6-5
TGTGCCAGCAGTTACTGGTGGGGGGAGACCCAGTACTTC
CASSYWWGETQYF
>NA|TRBD2|TRBJ2-1|TRBV19
TGTGCCAGTAGTAGTCCTAGCGGGGGGGGCCTAACCTACAATGAGCAGTTCTTC
CASSSPSGGGLTYNEQFF
>NA|NA|TRBJ1-2|TRBV5-4
TGTGCCAGCAGCTTGGTAGCCGGACCGCCAGCCACCTTC
CASSLVAGPPATF
>NA|NA|TRBJ1-1|TRBV4-2
TGTGCCAGCATCGACGTGACGAGGAACACTGAAGCTTTCTTT
CASIDVTRNTEAFF
>once|NA|TRBJ1-2|TRBV29-1
TGCAGCGTTGGCCTAGGGGTGGGTGGCTACACCTTC
CSVGLGVGGYTF
>NA|TRBD2|TRBJ2-1|TRBV5-6
TGTGCCAGCAGCTTCCGACTAGCGTCTTTCAATGAGCAGTTCTTC
CASSFRLASFNEQFF
>NA|NA|TRBJ2-7|TRBV2
TGTGCCAGCCAGCCGGCACTTTACTCCTACGAGCAGTACTTC
CASQPALYSYEQYF
>NA|NA|TRBJ2-1|TRBV14
TGTGCCAGCAGCCATCTGGTCTCCAAGGAGCAGTTCTTC
CASSHLVSKEQFF
>NA|TRBD1|TRBJ1-1|TRBV6-1
TGTGCCAGCAGTCTGGGACAGGGGGCGCGGACTGAAGCTTTCTTT
CASSLGQGARTEAFF
>NA|TRBD2|TRBJ2-1|TRBV7-8
TGTGCCAGCAGCTTAGAGGGGCTAGCGGCCTACAATGAGCAGTTCTTC
CASSLEGLAAYNEQFF
>NA|NA|TRBJ2-1|TRBV9
TGTGCCAGCAGTCTTCATTATGGGGGGGGCCTCCGCGGGTCCTACAATGAGCAGTTCTTC
CASSLHYGGGLRGSYNEQFF
>NA|NA|TRBJ1-2|TRBV5-8
TGTGCCAGCCAAAATGGGTACCGGAGCTACACCTTC
CASQNGYRSYTF
>NA|NA|TRBJ2-1|TRBV2
TGTGCCAGCAGCCCTCGACCCTCGAGCTCCTACAATGAGCAGTTCTTC
CASSPRPSSSYNEQFF
>NA|TRBD1|TRBJ1-1|TRBV6-1
TGTGCCAGCACGAAACCGGGACAGGGAGACGCTTTCTTT
CASTKPGQGDAFF
>NA|NA|TRBJ1-2|TRBV21-1
TGTGCCAGCAGCAAACCATACAGGGGTGTGGTGGATGGCTACACCTTC
CASSKPYRGVVDGYTF
>NA|TRBD2|TRBJ2-7|TRBV11-1
TGTGCCAGCAGCTTAGCAGCGGGGGGCCCGGGGGAGCAGTACTTC
CASSLAAGGPGEQYF
>NA|TRBD1|TRBJ1-2|TRBV6-5
TGTGCCAGCAGCCCCTGGACAGGGTCCTATGGCTACACCTTC
CASSPWTGSYGYTF
>NA|TRBD1|TRBJ2-5|TRBV5-1
TGCGCCAGCAGCTTGGATACGGACAGGCCCCTGACGGACTTC
CASSLDTDRPLTDF
>NA|TRBD1|TRBJ1-2|TRBV5-1
TGCGCCAGCAGCGTAGGGCCGGGACAGACAAACTATGGCTACACCTTC
CASSVGPGQTNYGYTF
>NA|NA|TRBJ2-5|TRBV18
TGTGCCAGCTCACTTCTAGCCCAAGAGACCCAGTACTTC
CASSLLAQETQYF
>NA|NA|TRBJ2-7|TRBV6-5
TGTGCCAGCAGTCGGGACTCCCCCCCACTCGAGCAGTACTTC
CASSRDSPPLEQYF
>once|TRBD1|TRBJ1-6|TRBV5-6
TGTGCCAGCAGCTATCGACGATCCGGGACAGGGGGCTTGAATTCACCCCTCCACTTT
CASSYRRSGTGGLNSPLHF
>NA|NA|TRBJ1-1|TRBV9
TGTGCCAGCAGCGCCCAGGGGCGGGGCACTGAAGCTTTCTTT
CASSAQGRGTEAFF
>NA|NA|TRBJ1-5|TRBV18
TGTGCCAGCTCACCGGAGGGTTTCAATCAGCCCCAGCATTTT
CASSPEGFNQPQHF
>NA|TRBD1|TRBJ1-1|TRBV7-9
TGTGCCAGCAGCTCCTCGACAGGGGGCACTGAAGCTTTCTTT
CASSSSTGGTEAFF
>NA|NA|TRBJ1-2|TRBV5-1
TGCGCCAGCAGCGAGGGAGCAGTTGGCTACACCTTC
CASSEGAVGYTF
>NA|NA|TRBJ2-3|TRBV4-2
TGTGCCAGCAGCTTGCGGGGTAGCACAGATACGCAGTATTTT
CASSLRGSTDTQYF
>NA|NA|TRBJ2-1|TRBV6-5
TGTGCCAGCACCCAGGGGGGGCAATACAATGAGCAGTTCTTC
CASTQGGQYNEQFF
>NA|NA|TRBJ1-1|TRBV6-5
TGTGCCAGCAGTTACACGGGGGTTGGGAACACTGAAGCTTTCTTT
CASSYTGVGNTEAFF
>NA|TRBD1|TRBJ1-2|TRBV19
TGTGCCAGTAGTATGACGACAGGGGGCTACTATGGCTACACCTTC
CASSMTTGGYYGYTF
>NA|NA|TRBJ1-2|TRBV20-1
TGCAGTGCTAGAGATATCGGGGGCTACACCTTC
CSARDIGGYTF
>NA|TRBD1|TRBJ1-2|TRBV7-9
TGTGCCGGACAGGGGGACCCTCTCTATGGCTACACCTTC
CAGQGDPLYGYTF